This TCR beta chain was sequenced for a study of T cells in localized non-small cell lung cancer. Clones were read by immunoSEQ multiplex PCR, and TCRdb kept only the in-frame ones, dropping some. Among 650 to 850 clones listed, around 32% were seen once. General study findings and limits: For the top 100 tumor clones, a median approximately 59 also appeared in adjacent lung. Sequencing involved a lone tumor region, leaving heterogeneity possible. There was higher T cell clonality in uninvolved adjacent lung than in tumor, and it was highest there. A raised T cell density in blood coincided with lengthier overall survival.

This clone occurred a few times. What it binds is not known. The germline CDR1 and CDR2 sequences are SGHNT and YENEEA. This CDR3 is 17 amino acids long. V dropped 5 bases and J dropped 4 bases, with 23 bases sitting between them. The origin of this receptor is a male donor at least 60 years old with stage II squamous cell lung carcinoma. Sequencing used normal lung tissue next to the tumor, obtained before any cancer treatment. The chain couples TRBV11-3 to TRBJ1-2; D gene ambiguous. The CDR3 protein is CASSILCNLGKTYGYTF. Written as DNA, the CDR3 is TGTGCCAGCAGCATACTGTGCAATCTCGGAAAGACCTATGGCTACACCTTC.